This TCR beta chain was sequenced during a study of T cell repertoires in cytomegalovirus infection. MiXCR was run by TCRdb on the reads, yielding one entry per CDR3 protein. Among over 120,000 distinct CDR3 sequences, 25% to 35% were seen once, and the ten largest hold around half. V lost 2 bases to trimming and J lost 0 bases, with 8 bases between them. The germline CDR1 and CDR2 sequences are MNHNS and SASEGT. This CDR3 contains 15 residues. In its sample, this clonotype was seen a few times. Its antigen is undetermined. The TCR comes from a human donor in good health (CMV status not recorded). Some clones in this sample may be carry-over from other donors' samples. V and J are TRBV6-1 and TRBJ1-3; D not resolved. The input for sequencing was CD8+ T cells from cultured PBMCs, taken from culture after CMV antigen stimulation. The CDR3 nucleotides read TGTGCCAGCAGTGAAATAGTCAGCTCTGGAAACACCATATATTTT. This codes for CASSEIVSSGNTIYF.